This T cell receptor beta chain was documented in a study of identifying expanded T cells in peripheral blood. Profiling relied on immunoSEQ multiplex PCR, and the TCRdb table lists in-frame clones only, not all of them. The data show approximately 91,000 clones, around 89% seen once. This clone has just a few counts. V shed 0 bases and J shed 0 bases, with 9 bases lying between them. Germline lookup yields CDR1 SSHAT and CDR2 FNYEAQ (reference sequence). This CDR3 has 15 amino acids. Sample: blood. This rearrangement joins TRBV7-7 to TRBJ2-7, with D perhaps matching TRBD1 (5 bases). The source of this sequence is a person aged 18-70 years in good health. CDR3 coding DNA: TGTGCCAGCAGCTTAGCGGCAGGGCCCTCCTACGAGCAGTACTTC. This encodes CASSLAAGPSYEQYF. Using reference TRBV7-7 and TRBJ2-7 for the parts outside the CDR3, the full variable domain is GAGVSQSPRYKVTKRGQDVTLRCDPISSHATLYWYQQALGQGPEFLTYFNYEAQPDKSGLPSDRFSAERPEGSISTLTIQRTEQRDSAMYRCASSLAAGPSYEQYFGPGTRLTVT.